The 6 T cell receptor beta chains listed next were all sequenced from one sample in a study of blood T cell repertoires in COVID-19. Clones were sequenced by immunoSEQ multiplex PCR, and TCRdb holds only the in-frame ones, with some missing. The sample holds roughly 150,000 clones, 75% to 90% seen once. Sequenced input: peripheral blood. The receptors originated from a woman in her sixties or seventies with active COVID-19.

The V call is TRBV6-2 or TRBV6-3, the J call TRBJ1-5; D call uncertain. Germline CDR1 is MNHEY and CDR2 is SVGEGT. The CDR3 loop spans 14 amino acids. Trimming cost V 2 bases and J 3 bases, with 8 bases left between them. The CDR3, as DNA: TGTGCCAGCAGTTACGGGCCGATCAATCAGCCCCAGCATTTT. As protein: CASSYGPINQPQHF.

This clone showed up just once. The CDR3 sequence: CASSPASLLNTEAFF. The CDR3 nucleotides read TGTGCCAGCTCACCGGCCTCTCTCCTGAACACTGAAGCTTTCTTT. The rearrangement uses TRBV18 and TRBJ1-1; D not resolved. Germline V lookup: CDR1 KGHSH, CDR2 LQKENI. The CDR3 runs to 15 residues. V was pared by 3 bases and J by 0 bases, with 11 bases between.

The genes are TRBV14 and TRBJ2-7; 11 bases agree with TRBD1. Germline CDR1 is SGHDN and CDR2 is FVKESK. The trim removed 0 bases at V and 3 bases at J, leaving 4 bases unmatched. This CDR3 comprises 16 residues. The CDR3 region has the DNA TGTGCCAGCAGCCAAGATCGGGGACAGGGGGACTACGAGCAGTACTTC. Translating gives CASSQDRGQGDYEQYF.

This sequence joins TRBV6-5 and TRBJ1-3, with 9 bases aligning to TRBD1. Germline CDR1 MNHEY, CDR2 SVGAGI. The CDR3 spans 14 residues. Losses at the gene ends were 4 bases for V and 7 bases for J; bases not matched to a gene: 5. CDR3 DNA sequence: TGTGCCAGCAGTTTGGGACAGGGTCGCAACACCATATATTTT. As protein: CASSLGQGRNTIYF.

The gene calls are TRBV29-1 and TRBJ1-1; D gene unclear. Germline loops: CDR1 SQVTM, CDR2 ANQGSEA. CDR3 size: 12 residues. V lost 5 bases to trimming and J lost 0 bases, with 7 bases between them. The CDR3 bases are TGCAGCGTTATCAACATGAACACTGAAGCTTTCTTT. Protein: CSVINMNTEAFF.

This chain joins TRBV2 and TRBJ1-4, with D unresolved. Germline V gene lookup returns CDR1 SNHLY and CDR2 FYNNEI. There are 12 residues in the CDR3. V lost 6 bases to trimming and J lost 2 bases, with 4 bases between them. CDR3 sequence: CASRSTNEKLFF. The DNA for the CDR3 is TGTGCCAGCAGGTCGACTAATGAAAAACTGTTTTTT.